The 18 T cell receptor beta chains below were found in one sample sequenced in a study of blood T cell repertoires in COVID-19. Data came from immunoSEQ multiplex PCR; TCRdb stores just in-frame clones and leaves some out. The sample shows 200,000 to 250,000 clones, 70% to 90% of them seen only once. Sequenced material: peripheral blood. These receptors were obtained from a man aged 18 to 30 with active or convalescent COVID-19.

The rearrangement links TRBV9 to TRBJ1-2; TRBD1 matches at 7 bases. The germline CDR1 and CDR2 sequences are SGDLS and YYNGEE. V gave up 0 bases and J gave up 7 bases; unmatched junction bases: 3. The CDR3 has 13 residues. This CDR3 reads CASSVEQGGGYTF. CDR3 sequence (DNA): TGTGCCAGCAGCGTAGAGCAGGGGGGTGGCTACACCTTC.

CDR3 sequence (DNA): TGTGCCAGCAGTGACTCCGCTTATGAGGGGCAGTTCTTC. Translating it yields CASSDSAYEGQFF. V usage is TRBV6-4 and J usage is TRBJ2-1; TRBD2 is a possible D gene (5 bases). The CDR3 has 13 residues. The V end lost 0 bases, the J end lost 12 bases, and 12 bases lay between the germline ends. Looked up from germline, CDR1 is MRHNA and CDR2 is SNTAGT.

This clone was found once. The chain joins TRBV7-9 to TRBJ2-7; tentative D call: TRBD1 (5 bases). V was pared by 3 bases and J by 2 bases, with 8 bases between. The CDR3 consists of 13 residues. Germline assignment: CDR1 SEHNR and CDR2 FQNEAQ (reference sequence). CDR3 in amino acids: CASSFDSPYEQYF. Written as DNA, the CDR3 is TGTGCCAGCAGCTTTGACAGTCCCTACGAGCAGTACTTC. Filled out from reference TRBV7-9 and TRBJ2-7, the complete variable domain reads DTGVSQNPRHKITKRGQNVTFRCDPISEHNRLYWYRQTLGQGPEFLTYFQNEAQLEKSRLLSDRFSAERPKGSFSTLEIQRTEQGDSAMYLCASSFDSPYEQYFGPGTRLTVT.

The chain combines TRBV28 with TRBJ1-5; D uncertain. The CDR3 has 12 residues. V was shortened by 6 bases and J by 4 bases, with 7 bases between the two germline ends. Per the germline V gene, CDR1 is MDHEN and CDR2 is SYDVKM. The CDR3 reads CASRGSNQPQHF. DNA for the CDR3: TGTGCCAGCAGGGGCTCAAATCAGCCCCAGCATTTT.

The chain uses TRBV10-3 and TRBJ2-7; D unclear. Trimming took 3 bases from V and 0 from J, leaving 15 bases between them. Per germline, CDR1 ENHRY and CDR2 SYGVKD. There are 16 residues in the CDR3. For the CDR3, the DNA is TGTGCCATCAGTGAAGTTCGGCAGGCGAGCTCCTACGAGCAGTACTTC. It is translated as CAISEVRQASSYEQYF.

For the CDR3, the DNA is TGTGCCAGCAGTATCGACAGGGCTAGCACAGATACGCAGTATTTT. Its translation is CASSIDRASTDTQYF. This chain connects TRBV6-5 to TRBJ2-3, with TRBD1 matching over 7 bases. The CDR3 consists of 15 residues. The ends lost 5 bases at V and 0 bases at J; junction bases unmatched: 5. Germline V gene sequence: CDR1 MNHEY, CDR2 SVGAGI.

The chain has TRBV7-8 and TRBJ1-1; 7 nucleotides align to TRBD1. The trim removed 4 bases at V and 12 bases at J, leaving 14 bases unmatched. This CDR3 spans 14 amino acids. Germline CDR1 SGHVS, CDR2 FQNEAQ. The CDR3 nucleotides are TGTGCCAGCAGCTCCTCCGACAGGGCCCCGTCTACTTTCTTT. Translation: CASSSSDRAPSTFF.

CDR3: CASSYVAETDTQYF. The CDR3 DNA follows: TGTGCCAGCAGTTACGTAGCGGAAACAGATACGCAGTATTTT. The rearrangement uses TRBV6-2 or TRBV6-3 and TRBJ2-3; perhaps TRBD2 as D (6 bases). The germline V gene encodes CDR1 MNHEY and CDR2 SVGEGT. The CDR3 consists of 14 residues. V was shortened by 2 bases and J by 3 bases, with 9 bases between the two germline ends.

The V call is TRBV5-1, the J call TRBJ2-7; tentative D call: TRBD2 (5 bases). Trimming took off 3 bases at V and 0 bases at J, with 10 bases between the two ends. CDR1 is SGHRS, CDR2 YFSETQ, per germline. The CDR3 runs 14 residues. The CDR3 reads CASSSTGNSYEQYF. CDR3 sequence (DNA): TGCGCCAGCAGCTCGACCGGGAACTCCTACGAGCAGTACTTC.

This clone has just one count. The CDR3 nucleotides read TGTGCCTGGAGTCGACAGGGGGGCCCCTACGAGCAGTACTTC. This sequence encodes CAWSRQGGPYEQYF. The chain couples TRBV30 to TRBJ2-7, with 9 nucleotides matching TRBD1. Germline CDR1 is GTSNPN and CDR2 is SVGIG (reference sequence). The J segment lost 2 bases and the V segment lost 2 bases, leaving 4 bases of the junction unmatched. This CDR3 comprises 14 residues.

V is TRBV7-6 and J is TRBJ1-5; D might be TRBD1 (5 bases). This CDR3 spans 19 amino acids. CDR1 SGHVS and CDR2 FNYEAQ come from the germline V gene. Trimming stripped 3 bases from V and 0 bases from J, with 21 bases between. In DNA form, the CDR3 reads TGTGCCAGCAGCTTTCTAACTCAGCCCACAGGTTATAGCAATCAGCCCCAGCATTTT. Its translation: CASSFLTQPTGYSNQPQHF.

This rearrangement joins TRBV19 to TRBJ2-7; 7 bases match TRBD1. The CDR3 runs to 15 residues. Trimming removed 0 bases from V and 2 bases from J; junction bases left unmatched: 4. Germline CDR1 is LNHDA and CDR2 is SQIVND (reference sequence). CDR3 region: CASSIDWDRAYEQYF. Here the CDR3 DNA reads TGTGCCAGTAGTATAGATTGGGACAGAGCCTACGAGCAGTACTTC. Variable domain in full (rest from reference TRBV19 and TRBJ2-7): DGGITQSPKYLFRKEGQNVTLSCEQNLNHDAMYWYRQDPGQGLRLIYYSQIVNDFQKGDIAEGYSVSREKKESFPLTVTSAQKNPTAFYLCASSIDWDRAYEQYFGPGTRLTVT.

This clone was detected once. This sequence joins TRBV9 and TRBJ2-5; perhaps TRBD2 as D (5 bases). Germline V gives CDR1 SGDLS, CDR2 YYNGEE. Trimming took off 0 bases at V and 0 bases at J, with 6 bases between the two ends. The CDR3 spans 14 residues. CDR3 sequence: CASSVGTYQETQYF. The CDR3 DNA reads as TGTGCCAGCAGCGTAGGGACTTACCAAGAGACCCAGTACTTC.

The table lists this clone with a count of one. The chain combines TRBV6-5 with TRBJ1-1; 10 nucleotides line up with TRBD1. The CDR3 is 14 residues long. V lost 5 bases, J lost 4 bases, and 4 bases stayed unmatched. Germline V lookup: CDR1 MNHEY, CDR2 SVGAGI. CDR3 DNA: TGTGCCAGCAGTCTCCGGGACAGGGGCACTGAAGCTTTCTTT. Translated: CASSLRDRGTEAFF.

This clone was seen only once. This chain uses TRBV5-8 with TRBJ2-5, with a tentative D call TRBD1 (6 bases). The CDR3 length is 14 residues. The germline gives CDR1 SGHTS, CDR2 YDEGEE. The V and J ends lost 4 bases and 2 bases respectively, with 12 bases between them. The CDR3 reads CASSHTGPQETQYF. The CDR3 DNA reads TGTGCCAGCAGCCATACAGGGCCTCAAGAGACCCAGTACTTC.

The V call is TRBV4-1, the J call TRBJ1-2, with D maybe TRBD1 (6 bases). This CDR3 has 15 residues. The V gene lost 0 bases and the J gene lost 8 bases, with 16 bases spanning the gap. CDR1 and CDR2 from the germline V gene are MGHRA and YSYEKL. CDR3: CASSQEGVRQGGYTF. As DNA, the CDR3 is TGCGCCAGCAGCCAAGAAGGGGTGCGCCAGGGGGGCTACACCTTC.

The V gene is TRBV10-2, the J gene TRBJ2-1, with a weak D call TRBD2 (7 bases). V was clipped by 7 bases and J by 10 bases, with 17 bases between them. Germline V gene data show CDR1 as WSHSY and CDR2 as SAAADI. The CDR3 sequence is 13 residues long. The CDR3 nucleotides read TGCGCCAGCACCCTGGGGGGGCTGTCCGAGCAGTTCTTC. It yields the protein CASTLGGLSEQFF.

The rearrangement joins TRBV2 to TRBJ1-5; D unclear. V was clipped by 2 bases and J by 5 bases, with 10 bases between them. The length of the CDR3 is 14 residues. Germline V gene sequence: CDR1 SNHLY, CDR2 FYNNEI. DNA of the CDR3: TGTGCCAGCAGTGAAATGACTGGGTATCAGCCCCAGCATTTT. Amino acid sequence: CASSEMTGYQPQHF.